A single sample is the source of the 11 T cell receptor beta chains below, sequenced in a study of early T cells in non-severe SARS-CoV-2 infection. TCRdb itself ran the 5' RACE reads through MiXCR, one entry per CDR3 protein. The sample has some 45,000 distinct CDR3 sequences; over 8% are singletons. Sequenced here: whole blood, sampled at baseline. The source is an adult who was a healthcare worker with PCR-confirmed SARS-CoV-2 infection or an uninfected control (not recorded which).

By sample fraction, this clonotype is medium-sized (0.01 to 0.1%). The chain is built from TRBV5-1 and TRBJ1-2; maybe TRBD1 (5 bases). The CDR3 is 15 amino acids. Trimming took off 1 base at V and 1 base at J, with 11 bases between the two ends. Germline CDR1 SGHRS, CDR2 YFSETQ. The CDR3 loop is CASSLSPDNNYGYTF. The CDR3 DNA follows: TGCGCCAGCAGCTTGTCGCCGGACAATAACTATGGCTACACCTTC.

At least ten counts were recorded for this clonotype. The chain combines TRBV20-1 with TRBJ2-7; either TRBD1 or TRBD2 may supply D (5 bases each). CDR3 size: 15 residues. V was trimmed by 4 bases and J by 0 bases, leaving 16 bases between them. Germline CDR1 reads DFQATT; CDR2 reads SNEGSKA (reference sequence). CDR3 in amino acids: CSAILGERSSYEQYF. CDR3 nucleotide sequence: TGCAGTGCTATTTTAGGGGAGAGAAGCTCCTACGAGCAGTACTTC.

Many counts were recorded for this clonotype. CDR3 sequence (DNA): TGCGCCAGCAGCTTCGGTGCCCAGTACTTC. Protein sequence: CASSFGAQYF. The chain carries TRBV5-1 and TRBJ2-5, with D unclear. The length of the CDR3 is 10 residues. V was cut by 2 bases and J by 9 bases, with 5 bases left in between. Germline V gene data show CDR1 as SGHRS and CDR2 as YFSETQ. The full variable domain, its missing parts supplied by reference TRBV5-1 and TRBJ2-5, is KAGVTQTPRYLIKTRGQQVTLSCSPISGHRSVSWYQQTPGQGLQFLFEYFSETQRNKGNFPGRFSGRQFSNSRSEMNVSTLELGDSALYLCASSFGAQYFGPGTRLLVL.

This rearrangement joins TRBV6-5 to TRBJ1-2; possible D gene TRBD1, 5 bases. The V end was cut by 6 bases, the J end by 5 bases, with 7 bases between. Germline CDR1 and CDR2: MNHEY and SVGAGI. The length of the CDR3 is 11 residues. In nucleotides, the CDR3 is TGTGCCAGCAGAAAGGGGTATGGCTACACCTTC. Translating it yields CASRKGYGYTF.

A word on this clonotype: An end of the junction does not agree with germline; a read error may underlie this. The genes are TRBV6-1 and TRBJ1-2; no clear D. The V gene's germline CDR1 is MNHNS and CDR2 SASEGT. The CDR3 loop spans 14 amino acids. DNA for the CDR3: TGTGCTAGCAGTGAAGCCGCGGGGAATCTTGGCTACACCTTC. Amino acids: CASSEAAGNLGYTF.

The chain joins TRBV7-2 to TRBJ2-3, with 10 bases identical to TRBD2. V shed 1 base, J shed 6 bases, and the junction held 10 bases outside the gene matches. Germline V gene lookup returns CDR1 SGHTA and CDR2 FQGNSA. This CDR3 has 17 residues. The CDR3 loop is CASSLDYPAGGLDTQYF. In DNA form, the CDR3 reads TGTGCCAGCAGCTTAGATTATCCAGCGGGGGGGCTCGATACGCAGTATTTT.

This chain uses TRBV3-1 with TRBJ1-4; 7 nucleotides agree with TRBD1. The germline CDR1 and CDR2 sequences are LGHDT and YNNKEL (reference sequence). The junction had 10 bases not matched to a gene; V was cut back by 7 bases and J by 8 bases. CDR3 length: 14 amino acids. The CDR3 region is CASNGIEDREKLFF. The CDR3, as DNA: TGTGCCAGCAACGGGATCGAGGACAGGGAAAAACTGTTTTTT.

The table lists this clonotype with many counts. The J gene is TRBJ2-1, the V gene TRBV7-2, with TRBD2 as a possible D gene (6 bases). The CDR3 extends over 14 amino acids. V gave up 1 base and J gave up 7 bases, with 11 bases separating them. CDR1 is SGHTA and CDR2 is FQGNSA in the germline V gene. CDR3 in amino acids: CASSLGDSRNEQFF. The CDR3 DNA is TGTGCCAGCAGCTTAGGGGACTCGAGAAATGAGCAGTTCTTC.

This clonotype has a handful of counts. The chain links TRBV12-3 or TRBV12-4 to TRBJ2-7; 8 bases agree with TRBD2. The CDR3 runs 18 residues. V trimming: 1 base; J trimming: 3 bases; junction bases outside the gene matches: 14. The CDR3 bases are TGTGCCAGCAGTTTAGTAGAGCGGGAGTTCGACCCGTACTACGAGCAGTACTTC. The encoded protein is CASSLVEREFDPYYEQYF.

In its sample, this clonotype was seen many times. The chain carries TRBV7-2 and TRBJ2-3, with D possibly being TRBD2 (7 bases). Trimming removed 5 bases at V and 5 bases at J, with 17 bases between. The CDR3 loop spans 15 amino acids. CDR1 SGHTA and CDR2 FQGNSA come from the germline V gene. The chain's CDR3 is CASSPRGAEVDTQYF. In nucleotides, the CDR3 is TGTGCCAGCAGCCCCCGGGGGGCCGAAGTAGATACGCAGTATTTT.

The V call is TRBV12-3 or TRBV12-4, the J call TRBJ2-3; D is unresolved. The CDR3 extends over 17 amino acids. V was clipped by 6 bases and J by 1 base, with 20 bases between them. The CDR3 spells CASRPEVGLGGTDTQYF. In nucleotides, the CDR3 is TGTGCCAGCAGACCCGAGGTAGGGCTTGGGGGCACAGATACGCAGTATTTT.